These 13 T cell receptor beta chains share one sample of origin, sequenced in a study of shared clonotypes between healthy human individuals. Data came from immunoSEQ multiplex PCR; TCRdb stores just in-frame clones and leaves some out. Of around 1.1 million clones listed, more than 75% were seen once; the top ten hold roughly 0.55%. Sample: memory CD4+ T cells from PBMCs. Subset defined: CD45RA-negative fraction. The receptor set was obtained from a man aged 18 to 29 in good health. Some clones in this sample may be carry-over from other donors' samples.

Points on this clone: Other nucleotide sequences in the sample specify the same CDR3. The chain has TRBV28 and TRBJ1-3; unclear D gene. Trimming took 1 base from V and 0 from J, leaving 4 bases between them. Germline V CDR1 and CDR2: MDHEN, SYDVKM. The CDR3 has 14 residues. CDR3 amino acids: CASSLLGSGNTIYF. Here the CDR3 DNA reads TGTGCCAGCAGTTTATTGGGCTCTGGAAACACCATATATTTT.

This clone has just one count. The chain carries TRBV6-4 and TRBJ2-5; 8 bases are shared with TRBD2. Germline V gives CDR1 MRHNA, CDR2 SNTAGT. The junction had 9 bases not matched to a gene; V was cut back by 4 bases and J by 5 bases. The CDR3 has 15 residues. The CDR3 sequence is CASSALAGTPETQYF. Here the CDR3 DNA reads TGTGCCAGCAGTGCCCTAGCGGGTACCCCCGAGACCCAGTACTTC.

V is TRBV10-1 and J is TRBJ1-2; 11 bases line up with TRBD1. V lost 5 bases to trimming and J lost 4 bases; unmatched junction nucleotides: 12. Per germline, CDR1 WNHNN and CDR2 SYGVQD (reference sequence). The CDR3 runs 17 residues. CDR3 bases: TGCGCCAGCAGTACTGGACAGGGGGCCTGGCCATTCTATGGCTACACCTTC. Its protein is CASSTGQGAWPFYGYTF.

V is TRBV5-4 and J is TRBJ2-1; 7 nucleotides align to TRBD1. The CDR3 sequence is 13 residues long. Germline CDR1 reads SGHNT; CDR2 reads YYREEE (reference sequence). The CDR3 spells CAAAPGQYNEQFF. CDR3 bases: TGTGCAGCGGCTCCGGGACAGTACAATGAGCAGTTCTTC.

Remarks on this clone: The sample has other DNA sequences that encode this CDR3 too. This chain uses TRBV7-9 with TRBJ2-1; no clear D gene. CDR3 size: 13 residues. The V and J ends lost 1 base and 4 bases respectively, with 5 bases between them. Germline-derived CDR1 and CDR2 are SEHNR and FQNEAQ (reference sequence). The CDR3, as DNA: TGTGCCAGCAGCTTAGGAGCTTACAATGAGCAGTTCTTC. This translates into CASSLGAYNEQFF.

The J gene is TRBJ2-7, the V gene TRBV6-1; tentative D call: TRBD1 (6 bases). The germline V gene encodes CDR1 MNHNS and CDR2 SASEGT. The CDR3 contains 14 residues. Deletions cut 6 bases from V and 3 bases from J, with 15 bases between. The CDR3 sequence is CASRPIGQFYEQYF. Written as DNA, the CDR3 is TGTGCCAGCAGGCCCATTGGACAGTTCTACGAGCAGTACTTC.

The chain recombines TRBV6-1 with TRBJ1-4, with D uncertain. CDR1 MNHNS and CDR2 SASEGT come from the germline V gene. V was pared by 9 bases and J by 8 bases, with 16 bases between. CDR3 length equals 13 residues. The CDR3 coding sequence is TGTGCCAGTAGCGGGTTGAACGAAGAAAAACTGTTTTTT. Translating it yields CASSGLNEEKLFF.

The chain employs TRBV5-8 and TRBJ2-7; D is possibly TRBD2 (6 bases). Looked up from germline, CDR1 is SGHTS and CDR2 is YDEGEE. V shed 4 bases and J shed 6 bases, with 14 bases lying between them. The CDR3 consists of 13 residues. CDR3 amino acids: CASSPRSRGEQYF. CDR3 sequence (DNA): TGTGCCAGCAGCCCCCGTTCGCGGGGCGAGCAGTACTTC.

The CDR3 coding sequence is TGTGCCAGCAGTTTCTTAACGGCCGGGGAGCTGTTTTTT. Protein sequence: CASSFLTAGELFF. This sequence joins TRBV28 and TRBJ2-2; D gene ambiguous. V lost 3 bases and J lost 6, with 8 bases in between. The CDR3 sequence is 13 residues long. CDR1 and CDR2 (germline): MDHEN, SYDVKM.

This clone came up once. This CDR3 reads CASSLAVTGANVLTF. The CDR3 DNA is TGTGCCAGCAGCCTCGCAGTAACTGGGGCCAACGTCCTGACTTTC. The chain is built from TRBV27 and TRBJ2-6; no reliable D call. This CDR3 is built from 15 residues. The V gene's germline CDR1 is MNHEY and CDR2 SMNVEV (reference sequence). V gave up 6 bases and J gave up 2 bases, with 11 bases separating them.

The rearrangement uses TRBV28 and TRBJ1-2; the D is unclear. The CDR3 is made up of 15 amino acids. Germline V CDR1 and CDR2: MDHEN, SYDVKM. Trimming removed 2 bases from V and 1 base from J, with 11 bases in between. The CDR3 DNA follows: TGTGCCAGCAGTTTAGTTCAGGCGGATAACTATGGCTACACCTTC. Translation: CASSLVQADNYGYTF.

The CDR3 sequence: CAWEADTGELFF. DNA of the CDR3: TGTGCCTGGGAGGCAGACACCGGGGAGCTGTTTTTT. The gene calls are TRBV30 and TRBJ2-2; D is unclear. The CDR3 contains 12 residues. Deletions cut 5 bases from V and 3 bases from J, with 7 bases between. Germline CDR1 reads GTSNPN; CDR2 reads SVGIG (reference sequence).

The V gene is TRBV11-2, the J gene TRBJ2-1, with D possibly being TRBD1 or TRBD2 (5 bases each). The V gene's germline CDR1 is SGHAT and CDR2 FQNNGV. The CDR3 sequence is 16 residues long. V dropped 6 bases and J dropped 0 bases, with 15 bases sitting between them. CDR3 sequence (DNA): TGTGCCAGCAGTCTAACCCGGGACCGCTCCTACAATGAGCAGTTCTTC. Amino acid sequence: CASSLTRDRSYNEQFF.